This T cell receptor (beta chain) was documented in a study of beta chain features in type 1 diabetes. Study observations and caveats: In all four CD4+ subsets, TCRB CDR3 length was significantly, moderately reduced in type 1 diabetes.

cDNA synthesis used the whole RNA isolate, giving expressed TCRB sequences. Clones were sequenced by immunoSEQ multiplex PCR, and TCRdb holds only the in-frame ones, with some missing. This sample has around 260,000 clones, with roughly 20% found just once. The CDR3 totals 13 residues. The germline CDR1 and CDR2 sequences are KGHSH and LQKENI. With 3 bases removed from V and 4 bases from J, the gap between germline ends came to 10 bases. A note on this clone: Its antigen is as yet unknown. Additional DNA sequences in this sample encode the identical CDR3.

The chain is built from TRBV18 and TRBJ2-7; possibly TRBD2 for D (5 bases). The source of this sequence is a woman between 40 and 50 years old with type 1 diabetes. The specimen sequenced was naive CD4+ T cells from blood. CDR3 sequence: CASSPPGSYEQYF. CDR3 DNA: TGTGCCAGCTCACCCCCGGGGAGTTACGAGCAGTACTTC.